One T cell receptor (beta chain) is described in this entry. This record comes from a study of control samples from healthy donors and cancer patients. Clones were sequenced by immunoSEQ multiplex PCR, and TCRdb holds only the in-frame ones, with some missing. This sample has roughly 76,000 clones, with around 94% found just once. The germline CDR1 and CDR2 sequences are LNHDA and SQIVND (reference sequence). The CDR3 is 14 residues long. With 3 bases clipped from V and 2 bases from J, the junction kept 4 bases outside the gene matches. This clonotype originated in a woman younger than 35 in good health. The gene calls are TRBV19 and TRBJ2-7; TRBD1 agrees at 7 bases. Specimen: blood. The CDR3 nucleotides are TGTGCCAGTAGTATGACAGGGATTCCCTACGAGCAGTACTTC. Amino acids: CASSMTGIPYEQYF.